This T cell receptor (beta chain) is drawn from a study of beta chain features in type 1 diabetes. Findings and caveats of the study: Patients with type 1 diabetes carried fewer insertions and had more deletions at their VDJ junctions. Any HLA type influence on TCRB rearrangement was left unresolved here. Shorter TCRB CDR3s, moderately but significantly so, were found in Type 1 diabetes patients in all four CD4+ subsets.

The CDR3 sequence is 15 residues long. V was clipped by 0 bases and J by 4 bases, with 11 bases between them. Germline CDR1 is SGDLS and CDR2 is YYNGEE. The study reverse transcribed the entire isolated RNA, so it sequenced expressed TCRB transcripts. Clones were sequenced by immunoSEQ multiplex PCR, and TCRdb holds only the in-frame ones, with some missing. The sample comprises under 250,000 clones, roughly 11% of which are singletons, and approximately 1.4% rests with the top ten. There are many counts of this clone. Antigen specificity is unknown. Sequencing was done on a sample of central memory CD4+ T cells from blood. The origin of this receptor is a man between 18 and 35 years old in good health. The chain links TRBV9 to TRBJ1-3; TRBD1 might be the D (5 bases). The CDR3 coding sequence is TGTGCCAGCAGCGTAGAGGGAGGGGACGGAAACACCATATATTTT. Residues: CASSVEGGDGNTIYF.